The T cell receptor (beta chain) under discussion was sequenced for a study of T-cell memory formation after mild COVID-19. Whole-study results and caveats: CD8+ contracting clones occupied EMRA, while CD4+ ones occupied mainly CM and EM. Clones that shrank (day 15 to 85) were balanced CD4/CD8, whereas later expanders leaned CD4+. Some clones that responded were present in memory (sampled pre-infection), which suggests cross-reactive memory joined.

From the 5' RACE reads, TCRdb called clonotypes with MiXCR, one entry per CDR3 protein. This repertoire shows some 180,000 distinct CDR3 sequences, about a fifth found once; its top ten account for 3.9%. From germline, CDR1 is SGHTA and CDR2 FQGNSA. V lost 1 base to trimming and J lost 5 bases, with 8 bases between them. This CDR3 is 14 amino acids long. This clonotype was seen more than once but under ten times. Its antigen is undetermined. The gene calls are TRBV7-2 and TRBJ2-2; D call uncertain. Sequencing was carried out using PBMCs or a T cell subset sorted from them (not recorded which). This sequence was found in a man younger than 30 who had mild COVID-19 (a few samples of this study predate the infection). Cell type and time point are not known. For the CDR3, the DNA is TGTGCCAGCAGCTTAGAGACCGGGACCGGGGAGCTGTTTTTT. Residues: CASSLETGTGELFF. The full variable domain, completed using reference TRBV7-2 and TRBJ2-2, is GAGVSQSPSNKVTEKGKDVELRCDPISGHTALYWYRQSLGQGLEFLIYFQGNSAPDKSGLPSDRFSAERTGGSVSTLTIQRTQQEDSAVYLCASSLETGTGELFFGEGSRLTVL.